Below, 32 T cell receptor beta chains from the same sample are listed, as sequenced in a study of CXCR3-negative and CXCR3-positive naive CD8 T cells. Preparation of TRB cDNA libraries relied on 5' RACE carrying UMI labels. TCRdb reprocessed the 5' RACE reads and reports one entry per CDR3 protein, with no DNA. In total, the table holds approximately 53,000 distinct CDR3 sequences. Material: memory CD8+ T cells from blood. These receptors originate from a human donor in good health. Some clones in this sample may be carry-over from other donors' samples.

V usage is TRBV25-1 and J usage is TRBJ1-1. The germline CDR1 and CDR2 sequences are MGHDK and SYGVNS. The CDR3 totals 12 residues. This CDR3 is CASSFESTEAFF.

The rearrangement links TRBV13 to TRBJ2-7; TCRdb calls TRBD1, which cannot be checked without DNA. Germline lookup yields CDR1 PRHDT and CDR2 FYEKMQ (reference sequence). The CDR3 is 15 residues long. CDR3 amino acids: CASSPGAASSYEQYF.

The CDR3 loop reads CASSLVESGYTF. V is TRBV5-6 and J is TRBJ1-2. The CDR3 sequence is 12 residues long. Germline CDR1 and CDR2: SGHDT and YYEEEE.

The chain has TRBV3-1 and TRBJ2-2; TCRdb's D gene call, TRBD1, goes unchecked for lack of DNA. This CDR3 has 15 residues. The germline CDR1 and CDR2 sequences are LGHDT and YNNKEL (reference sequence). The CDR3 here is CASSQTGMNTGELFF.

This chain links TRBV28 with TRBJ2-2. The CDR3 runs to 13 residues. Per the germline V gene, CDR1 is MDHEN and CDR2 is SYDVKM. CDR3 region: CASSLTLYGELFF. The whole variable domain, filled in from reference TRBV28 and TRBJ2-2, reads DVKVTQSSRYLVKRTGEKVFLECVQDMDHENMFWYRQDPGLGLRLIYFSYDVKMKEKGDIPEGYSVSREKKERFSLILESASTNQTSMYLCASSLTLYGELFFGEGSRLTVL.

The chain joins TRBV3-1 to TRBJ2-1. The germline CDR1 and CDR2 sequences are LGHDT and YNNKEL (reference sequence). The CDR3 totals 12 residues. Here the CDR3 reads CASSQDFTEQFF.

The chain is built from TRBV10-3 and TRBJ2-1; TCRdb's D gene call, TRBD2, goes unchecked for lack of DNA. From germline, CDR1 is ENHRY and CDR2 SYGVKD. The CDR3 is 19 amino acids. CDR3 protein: CAITREGERAVSSYNEQFF.

This CDR3 is CASSHYEGGLGTDTQYF. J is TRBJ2-3 and V is TRBV3-1; TCRdb selects TRBD2, and the lack of DNA leaves this call unchecked. The CDR3 covers 17 residues. The germline V gene encodes CDR1 LGHDT and CDR2 YNNKEL (reference sequence).

The CDR3 sequence: CASSLRSRWGEQYF. The V gene is TRBV28, the J gene TRBJ2-7. Per germline, CDR1 MDHEN and CDR2 SYDVKM. The CDR3 is made up of 14 amino acids.

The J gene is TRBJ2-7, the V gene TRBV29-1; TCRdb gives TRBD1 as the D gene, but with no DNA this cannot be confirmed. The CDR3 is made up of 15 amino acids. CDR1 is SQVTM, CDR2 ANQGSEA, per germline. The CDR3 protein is CSVGSTRESPYEQYF.

The CDR3 protein is CASTTTGLAAYEQYF. J is TRBJ2-7 and V is TRBV10-2; the D call of TRBD2 rests on TCRdb alone, since no DNA is present to check it. The CDR3 spans 15 residues. CDR1 WSHSY and CDR2 SAAADI come from the germline V gene.

Here the CDR3 reads CSVEVGSSYEQYF. The chain has TRBV29-1 and TRBJ2-7. In germline, CDR1 is SQVTM, CDR2 ANQGSEA. The CDR3 is 13 residues long.

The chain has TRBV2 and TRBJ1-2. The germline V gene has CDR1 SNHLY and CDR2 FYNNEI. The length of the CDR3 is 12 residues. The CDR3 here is CASRYSEEGYTF.

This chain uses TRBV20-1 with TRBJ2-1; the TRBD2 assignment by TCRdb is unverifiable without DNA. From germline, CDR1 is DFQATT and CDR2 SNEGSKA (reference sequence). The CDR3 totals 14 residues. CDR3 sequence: CSASLAGGQGEQFF.

CDR3 loop: CASSPAPYEQYF. The rearrangement links TRBV14 to TRBJ2-7; the D gene TCRdb calls, TRBD1, cannot be checked with no DNA. The CDR3 has 12 amino acids. The germline gives CDR1 SGHDN, CDR2 FVKESK. Using reference TRBV14 and TRBJ2-7 for the parts outside the CDR3, the full variable domain is EAGVTQFPSHSVIEKGQTVTLRCDPISGHDNLYWYRRVMGKEIKFLLHFVKESKQDESGMPNNRFLAERTGGTYSTLKVQPAELEDSGVYFCASSPAPYEQYFGPGTRLTVT.

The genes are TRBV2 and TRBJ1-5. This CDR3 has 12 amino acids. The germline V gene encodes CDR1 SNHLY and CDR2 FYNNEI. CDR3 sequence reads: CASMGSNQPQHF.

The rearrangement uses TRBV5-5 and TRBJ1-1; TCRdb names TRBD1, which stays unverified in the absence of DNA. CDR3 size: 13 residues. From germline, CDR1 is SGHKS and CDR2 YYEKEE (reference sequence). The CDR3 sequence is CASSLNRGAEAFF. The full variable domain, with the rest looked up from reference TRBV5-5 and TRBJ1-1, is DAGVTQSPTHLIKTRGQQVTLRCSPISGHKSVSWYQQVLGQGPQFIFQYYEKEERGRGNFPDRFSARQFPNYSSELNVNALLLGDSALYLCASSLNRGAEAFFGQGTRLTVV.

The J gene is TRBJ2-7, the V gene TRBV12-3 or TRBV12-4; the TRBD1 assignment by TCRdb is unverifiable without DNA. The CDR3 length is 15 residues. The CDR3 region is CASAPQFSGSHEQYF.

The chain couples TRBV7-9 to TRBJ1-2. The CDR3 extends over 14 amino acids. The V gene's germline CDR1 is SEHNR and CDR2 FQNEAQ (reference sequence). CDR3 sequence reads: CASSLVLGHYGYTF.

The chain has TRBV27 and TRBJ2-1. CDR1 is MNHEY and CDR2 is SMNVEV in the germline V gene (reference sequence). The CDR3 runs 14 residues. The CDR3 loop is CASTWSPSYNEQFF.

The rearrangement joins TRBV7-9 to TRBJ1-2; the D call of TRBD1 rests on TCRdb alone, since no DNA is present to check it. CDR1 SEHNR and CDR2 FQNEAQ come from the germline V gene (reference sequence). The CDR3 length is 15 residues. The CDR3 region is CASSSGPTIAYGYTF.

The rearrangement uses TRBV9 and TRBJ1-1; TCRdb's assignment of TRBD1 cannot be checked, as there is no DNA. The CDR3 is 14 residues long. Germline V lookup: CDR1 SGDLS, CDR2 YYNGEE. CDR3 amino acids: CASNLNGGNTEAFF.

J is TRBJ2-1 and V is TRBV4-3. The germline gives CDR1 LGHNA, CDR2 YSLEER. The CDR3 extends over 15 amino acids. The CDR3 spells CASSPSWRAYNEQFF.

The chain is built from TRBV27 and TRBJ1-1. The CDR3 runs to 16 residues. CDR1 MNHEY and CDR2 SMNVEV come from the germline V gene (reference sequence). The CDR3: CTSSFLRGKADTEAFF.

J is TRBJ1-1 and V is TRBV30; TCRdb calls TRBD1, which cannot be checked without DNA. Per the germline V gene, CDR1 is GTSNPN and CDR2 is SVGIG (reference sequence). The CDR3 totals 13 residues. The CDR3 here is CAWTEDSYTEAFF.

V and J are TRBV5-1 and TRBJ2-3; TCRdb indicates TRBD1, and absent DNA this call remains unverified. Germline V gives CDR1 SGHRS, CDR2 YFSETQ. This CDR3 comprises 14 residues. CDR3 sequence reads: CASGLVGAGDTQYF.

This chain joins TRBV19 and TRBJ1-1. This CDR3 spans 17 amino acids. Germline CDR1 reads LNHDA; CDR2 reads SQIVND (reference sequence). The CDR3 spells CASSPERRVVRDTEAFF.

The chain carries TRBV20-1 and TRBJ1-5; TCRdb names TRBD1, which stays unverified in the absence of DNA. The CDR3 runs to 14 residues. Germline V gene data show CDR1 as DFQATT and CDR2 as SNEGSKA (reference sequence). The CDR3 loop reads CSATGVEGNQPQHF.

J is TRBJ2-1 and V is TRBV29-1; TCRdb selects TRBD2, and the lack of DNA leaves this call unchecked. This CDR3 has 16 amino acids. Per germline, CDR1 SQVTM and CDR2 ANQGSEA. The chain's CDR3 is CSVDWVLAWEDNEQFF.

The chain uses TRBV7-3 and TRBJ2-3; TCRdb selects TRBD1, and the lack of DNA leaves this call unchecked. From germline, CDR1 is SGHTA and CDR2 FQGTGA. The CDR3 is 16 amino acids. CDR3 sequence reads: CASSPRGSGGTDTQYF.

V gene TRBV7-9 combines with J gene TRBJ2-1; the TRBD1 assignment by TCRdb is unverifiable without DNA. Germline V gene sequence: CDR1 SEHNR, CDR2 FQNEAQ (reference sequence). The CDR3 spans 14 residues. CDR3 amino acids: CASSLGWDGNEQFF.

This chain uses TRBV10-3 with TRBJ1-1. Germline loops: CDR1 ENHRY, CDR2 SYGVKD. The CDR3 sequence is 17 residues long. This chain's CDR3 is CAISEIDLETRTLEAFF.